The next 13 T cell receptor beta chains were all read from a single sample in a study of regulatory T cells in long-lasting Graves disease (dated by TCRdb to about 2021). What the time point label conveys for this sample: persistent/refractory GD, antithyroid drugs over 5 years with positive TRAb. RNA was extracted from PBMCs in TRIzol for both TCR sequencing and RNA sequencing. Library method: multiplex PCR. The reads were generated on an Illumina HiSeq 4000. TCR beta libraries were built with iRepertoire HTBI primers and Arm-PCR amplification of CDR3 regions. TCRdb handled the public reads itself, with Q25 trimming in fastp and clone calling in MiXCR, and kept productive beta chains. When rows share a CDR3 protein, they turn into one entry using the most common DNA and genes. The sample profile shows about 470,000 distinct CDR3 sequences; about 22% of them were found once. The ten largest clones take up around 7% of the sample.

The specimen comprised peripheral blood mononuclear cells (PBMCs), sampled when the disease was refractory, from a patient treated with antithyroid drugs. The receptors originated from a female donor with Graves disease.

The chain uses TRBV12-3 or TRBV12-4 and TRBJ2-1, with D tentatively TRBD2 (5 bases). The CDR3 extends over 14 amino acids. The V gene lost 2 bases and the J gene lost 6 bases, with 11 bases spanning the gap. CDR3 amino acids: CASSLTVSGNEQFF. In DNA form, the CDR3 reads TGTGCCAGCAGTTTAACGGTGAGCGGCAATGAGCAGTTCTTC.

This clonotype was detected many times. The chain recombines TRBV28 with TRBJ1-2; weak D call: TRBD1 (5 bases). Looked up from germline, CDR1 is MDHEN and CDR2 is SYDVKM. The V end lost 5 bases, the J end lost 2 bases, and 15 bases lay between the germline ends. The CDR3 extends over 15 amino acids. This CDR3 is CASSPWGDFNYGYTF. In DNA form, the CDR3 reads TGTGCCAGCAGTCCCTGGGGGGACTTCAACTATGGCTACACCTTC.

This clonotype was seen a few times. The V gene is TRBV5-1, the J gene TRBJ1-1, with D unresolved. The CDR3 totals 15 residues. V lost 0 bases, J lost 2 bases, and 11 bases lay in between. Germline CDR1 and CDR2: SGHRS and YFSETQ. CDR3 DNA: TGCGCCAGCAGCTTGGAGAGGGCATCAAACACTGAAGCTTTCTTT. Translation gives CASSLERASNTEAFF.

Ten or more counts support this clonotype. This chain joins TRBV13 and TRBJ2-7; possible D gene TRBD1, 6 bases. V lost 5 bases to trimming and J lost 0 bases, with 11 bases between them. Looked up from germline, CDR1 is PRHDT and CDR2 is FYEKMQ (reference sequence). The CDR3 is 14 residues long. Here the CDR3 DNA reads TGTGCCAGCAGCCGACCACAGGGCTCCTACGAGCAGTACTTC. Its protein is CASSRPQGSYEQYF.

This clonotype was seen repeatedly, ten times or more. This chain links TRBV7-8 with TRBJ1-1; 7 bases align to TRBD1. Germline V lookup: CDR1 SGHVS, CDR2 FQNEAQ. The V and J ends lost 2 bases and 6 bases, in that order; junction bases with no gene match: 15. This CDR3 is built from 17 residues. The CDR3 coding sequence is TGTGCCAGCAGCTTATCAGTTTCAGGGGACAGCATCGCTGAAGCTTTCTTT. This encodes CASSLSVSGDSIAEAFF. Looking up the rest from reference TRBV7-8 and TRBJ1-1 gives the full variable domain: GAGVSQSPRYKVAKRGQDVALRCDPISGHVSLFWYQQALGQGPEFLTYFQNEAQLDKSGLPSDRFFAERPEGSVSTLKIQRTQQEDSAVYLCASSLSVSGDSIAEAFFGQGTRLTVV.

This clonotype was recorded many times. The V gene is TRBV7-8, the J gene TRBJ1-1; TRBD1 matches 7 bases. V shed 3 bases and J 5 bases; nucleotides not matched to a gene: 6. This CDR3 spans 14 amino acids. Germline V gene sequence: CDR1 SGHVS, CDR2 FQNEAQ. The CDR3 here is CASSFSTGETEAFF. In nucleotides, the CDR3 is TGTGCCAGCAGCTTTTCAACAGGGGAGACTGAAGCTTTCTTT.

The chain employs TRBV4-1 and TRBJ1-5; D call uncertain. V dropped 1 base and J dropped 0 bases, with 10 bases sitting between them. Germline CDR1 is MGHRA and CDR2 is YSYEKL. The CDR3 loop spans 16 amino acids. CDR3 coding DNA: TGCGCCAGCAGCCAAGGATCAGATTATAGCAATCAGCCCCAGCATTTT. Translated: CASSQGSDYSNQPQHF.

This clonotype has a count of ten or more. The chain links TRBV11-1 to TRBJ2-7; the D is unclear. Germline-derived CDR1 and CDR2 are SGHAT and FQDESV (reference sequence). The CDR3 is 13 amino acids. The V and J ends lost 3 bases and 2 bases respectively, with 8 bases between them. CDR3 sequence: CASSFPAAYEQYF. The CDR3 DNA reads as TGTGCCAGCAGCTTTCCCGCCGCCTACGAGCAGTACTTC.

The table lists this clonotype with a few counts. V gene TRBV4-2 combines with J gene TRBJ1-4; a weak D match, TRBD1 (6 bases). Trimming took off 0 bases at V and 3 bases at J, with 11 bases between the two ends. In germline, CDR1 is LGHNA, CDR2 YNFKEQ. There are 16 residues in the CDR3. CDR3 nucleotide sequence: TGTGCCAGCAGCCAAGAAGCCAGGACAGCTAATGAAAAACTGTTTTTT. Translated: CASSQEARTANEKLFF.

This clonotype was recorded at least ten times. The rearrangement joins TRBV6-4 to TRBJ1-2; a possible D gene is TRBD1 (6 bases). CDR3 length: 15 residues. The V end lost 8 bases, the J end lost 4 bases, and 20 bases lay between the germline ends. From germline, CDR1 is MRHNA and CDR2 SNTAGT. This chain's CDR3 is CASYQTRGGGYGYTF. The DNA for the CDR3 is TGTGCCAGCTATCAAACCAGGGGTGGAGGCTATGGCTACACCTTC.

This clonotype was seen repeatedly, ten times or more. J is TRBJ2-7 and V is TRBV19; 8 bases fit TRBD2. V shed 6 bases and J 2 bases; nucleotides not matched to a gene: 6. CDR1 is LNHDA and CDR2 is SQIVND in the germline V gene (reference sequence). CDR3 size: 14 residues. The CDR3 DNA follows: TGTGCCAGTAGCCCCACTAGCGGAGCCTACGAGCAGTACTTC. It translates to CASSPTSGAYEQYF.

This clonotype was recorded many times. The chain recombines TRBV28 with TRBJ1-3, with a tentative D call TRBD1 (5 bases). Germline V gene data show CDR1 as MDHEN and CDR2 as SYDVKM. The CDR3 totals 15 residues. Trimming pared 4 bases from V and 0 bases from J, leaving 10 bases between. The CDR3 loop reads CASSSLQGSGNTIYF. CDR3 DNA sequence: TGTGCCAGCAGTTCTCTTCAGGGCTCTGGAAACACCATATATTTT.

This clonotype was detected a few times. J is TRBJ1-4 and V is TRBV20-1; D possibly corresponds to TRBD1 (6 bases). From germline, CDR1 is DFQATT and CDR2 SNEGSKA (reference sequence). This CDR3 contains 14 residues. V was pared by 5 bases and J by 2 bases, with 12 bases between. CDR3 nucleotides: TGCAGTGCTTACGGGGGGCCCACTAATGAAAAACTGTTTTTT. Its translation is CSAYGGPTNEKLFF.